This TCR beta chain was obtained from a study of radiation and T cells in renal cell carcinoma. Study results and limitations: Baseline intratumoral clonotype presence is unknown without pretreatment biopsies.

Germline V gene sequence: CDR1 LNHDA, CDR2 SQIVND (reference sequence). CDR3 length equals 13 residues. Trimming left V 9 bases short and J 1 base short, with 10 bases between. As regards this clone: No antigen is known for it.

Regarding time point: blood 2 weeks post-SBRT. Documented treatment: 15 Gy SBRT to primary tumor, nephrectomy 4 weeks later. Profiling relied on immunoSEQ multiplex PCR, and the TCRdb table lists in-frame clones only, not all of them. This table holds just under 80,000 clones, 65% to 90% found once. The source is a woman between 50 and 59 years old with renal cell carcinoma. V and J are TRBV19 and TRBJ2-1; possibly TRBD1 or TRBD2 for D (5 bases each). The sequencing here drew on blood, taken from a patient whose treatment included radiotherapy and nephrectomy. Here the CDR3 DNA reads TGTGCCAGACGGGACGGATCCTACAATGAGCAGTTCTTC. It translates to CARRDGSYNEQFF.